The table lists the clone carrying this TCR beta chain with a few counts. The antigen remains unidentified. This sample is part of a study of CD8 T cells in ankylosing spondylitis. Study results and limitations: The clones that were linked to disease were reported to be significantly enriched in matched synovial fluid samples from ankylosing spondylitis patients. A motif in TCR beta, a set of about 8 highly homologous variants, appeared characteristic of ankylosing spondylitis blood. Certain motif variants had earlier appeared in reactive arthritis synovial fluid and blood. CD8+ disease-linked clones were present at relatively low frequencies in blood.

5'-RACE, quantitative and with molecular barcodes, yielded the TCR beta libraries. TCRdb reanalysed the 5' RACE reads using MiXCR and keeps one entry per CDR3 protein. The sample holds over 400,000 distinct CDR3 sequences, roughly 25% seen once. This receptor was identified in a male donor with ankylosing spondylitis. Sequenced: blood, either unsorted or a sorted T cell fraction (not recorded which).

CDR3 DNA sequence: TGTGCCAGCAGCACACAGGGGATTACTGAAGCTTTCTTT. Protein product: CASSTQGITEAFF. This chain connects TRBV5-5 to TRBJ1-1; 7 bases line up with TRBD1. Trimming removed 4 bases from V and 5 bases from J; junction bases left unmatched: 5. The CDR3 covers 13 residues. From germline, CDR1 is SGHKS and CDR2 YYEKEE (reference sequence). The whole variable domain, remainder taken from reference TRBV5-5 and TRBJ1-1, is DAGVTQSPTHLIKTRGQQVTLRCSPISGHKSVSWYQQVLGQGPQFIFQYYEKEERGRGNFPDRFSARQFPNYSSELNVNALLLGDSALYLCASSTQGITEAFFGQGTRLTVV.